This record covers a single T cell receptor (beta chain). The antigen is not known. cDNA synthesis used the whole RNA isolate, giving expressed TCRB sequences. Assay used: immunoSEQ multiplex PCR; TCRdb lists only in-frame clones, some missing. The table has over 350,000 clones, roughly 16% seen once. The sample is drawn from a study of beta chain features in type 1 diabetes. Whole-study findings and limits: Moderate but significant shortening of TCRB CDR3s was recorded in all four CD4+ subsets from Type 1 diabetes patients. Cells that show high TCR expression could be over-represented by cDNA sequencing.

The CDR3 runs to 16 residues. Germline assignment: CDR1 MDHEN and CDR2 SYDVKM. V lost 3 bases and J lost 0; bases outside the gene matches: 8. The rearrangement joins TRBV28 to TRBJ2-7; 7 nucleotides match TRBD2. The specimen sequenced was naive CD4+ T cells from blood. The TCR comes from a woman between 18 and 30 years old in good health. CDR3 bases: TGTGCCAGCAGTTTCTTTTTCGGGAGGAGCTCCTACGAGCAGTACTTC. Amino acid sequence: CASSFFFGRSSYEQYF.